This TCR beta chain was documented in a study of T cells in Graves' hyperthyroidism and ophthalmopathy. Regarding the study as a whole: Ophthalmopathy stood apart from stable hyperthyroidism in a 13 V-J model. Peripheral blood also featured most of the thyroid clonotypes expanded above 0.001.

From RNA transcripts, TCR beta CDR3 regions were amplified. During a first-round RT-PCR of the TCR CDR3, the HTBI primer set was used. TCRdb recomputed calls from the multiplex PCR reads with MiXCR, one row per CDR3 protein. The sample contains hundreds of thousands of distinct CDR3 sequences, approximately 15% of which appear only once. Turning to this clonotype: Its specificity is unknown.

The CDR3 runs 16 residues. V lost 3 bases and J lost 5, with 16 bases in between. Germline V gene lookup returns CDR1 MGHRA and CDR2 YSYEKL. The sequence came from a woman between 18 and 30 years old with Graves' hyperthyroidism. Input material: blood. The chain links TRBV4-1 to TRBJ2-2; no firm D call. The CDR3 region is CASSHGLFVRTGELFF. The CDR3, as DNA: TGCGCCAGCAGCCACGGGTTATTCGTTCGGACCGGGGAGCTGTTTTTT.